This entry features one TCR beta chain sequence. This entry comes from a study of CD8 T cells in Susac syndrome. When the RNA was reverse transcribed, random hexamers were used with an input of roughly 0.5 to 1 ug. Across 54 Vbeta and 13 Jbeta, immunoSEQ multiplex PCR amplified TCR beta CDR3. TCRdb reprocessed the immunoSEQ multiplex PCR reads via MiXCR and lists one record per CDR3 protein. Here the sample spans 100,000 to 150,000 distinct CDR3 sequences, around 85% being singletons. The CDR3 extends over 16 amino acids. Trimming stripped 1 base from V and 0 bases from J, with 11 bases between. The specimen sequenced was CD8+ T cells from PBMCs. This sequence was found in a human donor with multiple sclerosis. The V gene is TRBV12-3 or TRBV12-4, the J gene TRBJ2-3, with a possible D match to TRBD1 (7 bases). The CDR3 DNA sequence: TGTGCCAGCAGTTTAGGGGCAGGGGGGAGCACAGATACGCAGTATTTT. Its translation: CASSLGAGGSTDTQYF.